Presented here are 18 T cell receptor beta chains from one specimen sequenced in a study of blood T cells in healthy people across ages. Using a J-beta primer mix together with a sample-barcoded 5' primer, a second PCR was run for roughly 6 to 12 cycles. TCRdb itself ran the 5' RACE reads through MiXCR, one entry per CDR3 protein. The data show around 800,000 distinct CDR3 sequences, about 55% seen once. The sequencing sample was made of blood. The source is an elderly man in good health.

The chain uses TRBV9 and TRBJ1-4, with 10 bases matching TRBD1. V shed 4 bases and J 5 bases; nucleotides not matched to a gene: 5. Germline V CDR1 and CDR2: SGDLS, YYNGEE. The CDR3 has 15 residues. CDR3 amino acids: CASSNGQGGNEKLFF. Here the CDR3 DNA reads TGTGCCAGCAGCAACGGACAGGGGGGAAATGAAAAACTGTTTTTT.

Regarding this clonotype: At one of its ends the junction is not consistent with the germline gene, which may arise from a read error. The rearrangement uses TRBV28 and TRBJ2-1, with D unresolved. The CDR3 extends over 15 amino acids. CDR1 is MDHEN and CDR2 is SYDVKM in the germline V gene. CDR3 sequence: CAGSLGASLGNEQFF. DNA of the CDR3: TGTGCCGGCAGTTTAGGTGCCAGCTTGGGCAATGAGCAGTTCTTC. The full variable domain, in which reference TRBV28 and TRBJ2-1 provide the parts outside the CDR3, is DVKVTQSSRYLVKRTGEKVFLECVQDMDHENMFWYRQDPGLGLRLIYFSYDVKMKEKGDIPEGYSVSREKKERFSLILESASTNQTSMYLCAGSLGASLGNEQFFGPGTRLTVL.

This rearrangement joins TRBV18 to TRBJ2-1; maybe TRBD2 (6 bases). The V end was cut by 1 base, the J end by 2 bases, with 15 bases between. Germline assignment: CDR1 KGHSH and CDR2 LQKENI. The CDR3 runs to 17 residues. The CDR3 here is CASSPRRVAAAYNEQFF. The CDR3 DNA reads as TGTGCCAGCTCACCACGGAGGGTAGCGGCTGCCTACAATGAGCAGTTCTTC.

V usage is TRBV6-1 and J usage is TRBJ2-2; possible D gene TRBD2, 5 bases. Germline-derived CDR1 and CDR2 are MNHNS and SASEGT. This CDR3 is 17 amino acids long. With 1 base removed from V and 0 bases from J, the gap between germline ends came to 12 bases. This CDR3 reads CASSEEFGMSNTGELFF. The DNA for the CDR3 is TGTGCCAGCAGTGAAGAATTCGGGATGTCGAACACCGGGGAGCTGTTTTTT.

The rearrangement links TRBV12-3 or TRBV12-4 to TRBJ1-2, with D perhaps matching TRBD1 (5 bases). The CDR3 totals 13 residues. Trimming stripped 5 bases from V and 3 bases from J, with 10 bases between. CDR3 nucleotide sequence: TGTGCCAGCAGTCCCAGGGATGACTATGGCTACACCTTC. This translates into CASSPRDDYGYTF.

This clonotype was counted between two and nine times. V is TRBV20-1 and J is TRBJ2-7, with D hard to call. CDR1 is DFQATT, CDR2 SNEGSKA, per germline (reference sequence). Trimming removed 1 base at V and 2 bases at J, with 9 bases between. The CDR3 runs 13 residues. This CDR3 is CSARGGGTYEQYF. CDR3 sequence (DNA): TGCAGTGCTAGAGGCGGCGGTACCTACGAGCAGTACTTC.

The chain uses TRBV11-1 and TRBJ2-1; the D is unclear. Germline V gene data show CDR1 as SGHAT and CDR2 as FQDESV (reference sequence). V was cut by 3 bases and J by 0 bases, with 9 bases left in between. This CDR3 contains 15 residues. The CDR3: CASSFHVSSYNEQFF. CDR3 coding DNA: TGTGCCAGCAGCTTTCACGTGAGCTCCTACAATGAGCAGTTCTTC.

This clonotype appeared a few times. The chain combines TRBV5-1 with TRBJ2-7, with D perhaps TRBD1 or TRBD2 (5 bases each). The germline gives CDR1 SGHRS, CDR2 YFSETQ. V lost 0 bases to trimming and J lost 4 bases, with 14 bases between them. This CDR3 is 15 amino acids long. The CDR3 nucleotides are TGCGCCAGCAGCTTGGTGGGGGTCGCGGAATACGAGCAGTACTTC. It encodes CASSLVGVAEYEQYF.

The V and J genes are TRBV24-1 and TRBJ2-2; TRBD2 matches 15 bases. Germline V lookup: CDR1 KGHDR, CDR2 SFDVKD. The CDR3 sequence is 17 residues long. J lost 4 bases, V lost 4 bases, and 3 bases had no gene match. The CDR3 loop reads CATSDWTSGRATGELFF. The CDR3 DNA follows: TGTGCCACCAGTGACTGGACTAGCGGGAGGGCCACCGGGGAGCTGTTTTTT.

For this clonotype: A junction end diverges from the germline sequence, so it may reflect a read error. CDR3 sequence reads: CASSPKTTGGEVFF. As DNA, the CDR3 is TGTGCCAGCAGCCCTAAGACGACAGGGGGGGAAGTTTTCTTT. The rearrangement joins TRBV3-1 to TRBJ1-1, with 9 nucleotides matching TRBD1. CDR3 length: 14 residues. The germline gives CDR1 LGHDT, CDR2 YNNKEL (reference sequence).

This clonotype has only a few counts. The chain couples TRBV2 to TRBJ2-7; no firm D call. The CDR3 runs to 10 residues. Germline-derived CDR1 and CDR2 are SNHLY and FYNNEI. V dropped 4 bases and J dropped 6 bases, with 4 bases sitting between them. This CDR3 is CASSVVEQYF. The DNA of the CDR3 is TGTGCCAGCAGTGTGGTCGAGCAGTACTTC.

In its sample, this clonotype was seen a few times. The chain's CDR3 is CASSLRTSGSGELFF. As DNA, the CDR3 is TGTGCCAGCAGCTTAAGAACTAGCGGGAGTGGGGAGCTGTTTTTT. The chain links TRBV11-1 to TRBJ2-2; 11 bases are a match to TRBD2. The germline V gene encodes CDR1 SGHAT and CDR2 FQDESV (reference sequence). This CDR3 has 15 amino acids. V shed 2 bases, J shed 8 bases, and the junction held 4 bases outside the gene matches.

The CDR3 here is CASSQEDGGPPYNEQFF. In DNA form, the CDR3 reads TGTGCCAGCAGCCAAGAAGATGGGGGCCCCCCTTACAATGAGCAGTTCTTC. The V gene is TRBV4-2, the J gene TRBJ2-1; D possibly corresponds to TRBD1 (6 bases). V was shortened by 0 bases and J by 4 bases, with 16 bases between the two germline ends. The CDR3 has 17 residues. Germline V gene lookup returns CDR1 LGHNA and CDR2 YNFKEQ.

V is TRBV20-1 and J is TRBJ2-1, with 12 positions matching TRBD2. The CDR3 extends over 17 amino acids. V was pared by 3 bases and J by 9 bases, with 15 bases of the junction left unmatched. Germline loops: CDR1 DFQATT, CDR2 SNEGSKA (reference sequence). The CDR3 here is CSASYLGTSGFSGEQFF. The DNA for the CDR3 is TGCAGTGCTAGCTACCTTGGGACTAGCGGGTTTTCGGGTGAGCAGTTCTTC.

J is TRBJ2-7 and V is TRBV5-1, with 9 bases matching TRBD1. This CDR3 has 15 residues. Germline V gives CDR1 SGHRS, CDR2 YFSETQ. The junction had 8 bases not matched to a gene; V was cut back by 2 bases and J by 5 bases. The CDR3 nucleotides are TGCGCCAGCAGCTTCGGACAGGGGAGGCTCGACGAGCAGTACTTC. Its protein is CASSFGQGRLDEQYF.

This clonotype was seen more than once but under ten times. This sequence joins TRBV12-3 or TRBV12-4 and TRBJ2-1; TRBD2 matches at 8 bases. The CDR3 consists of 16 residues. J lost 5 bases, V lost 4 bases, and 10 bases had no gene match. CDR3 DNA sequence: TGTGCCAGCAGTTCCCCGGCCACTAGCGGTGACAATGAGCAGTTCTTC. Residues: CASSSPATSGDNEQFF.

The rearrangement links TRBV12-3 or TRBV12-4 to TRBJ1-1; 7 bases are a match to TRBD1. V shed 4 bases, J shed 2 bases, and the junction held 4 bases outside the gene matches. The CDR3 is 14 amino acids. The CDR3 spells CASSSRQGNTEAFF. CDR3 DNA: TGTGCCAGCAGTTCCAGACAGGGAAACACTGAAGCTTTCTTT.

This chain uses TRBV11-2 with TRBJ1-4, with TRBD1 matching over 9 bases. This CDR3 is built from 16 residues. The ends lost 1 base at V and 4 bases at J; junction bases unmatched: 4. The germline V gene has CDR1 SGHAT and CDR2 FQNNGV. CDR3: CASSLGAGQGNEKLFF. The CDR3 bases are TGTGCCAGCAGCTTAGGTGCGGGACAGGGTAATGAAAAACTGTTTTTT.